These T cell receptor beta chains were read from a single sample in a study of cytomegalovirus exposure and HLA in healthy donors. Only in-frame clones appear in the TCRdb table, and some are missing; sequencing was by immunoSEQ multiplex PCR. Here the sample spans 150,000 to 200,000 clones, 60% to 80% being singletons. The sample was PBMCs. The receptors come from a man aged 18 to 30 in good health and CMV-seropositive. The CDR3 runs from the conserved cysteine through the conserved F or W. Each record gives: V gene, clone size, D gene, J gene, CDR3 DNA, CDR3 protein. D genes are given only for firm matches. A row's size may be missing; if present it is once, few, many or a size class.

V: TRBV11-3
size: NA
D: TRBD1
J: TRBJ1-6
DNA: TGTGCCAGCAGCGCCCCGACAGGGAGCTCCTATAATTCACCCCTCCACTTT
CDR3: CASSAPTGSSYNSPLHF

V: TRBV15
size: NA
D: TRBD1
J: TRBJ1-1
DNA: TGTGCCACCAGCGGGAGGCGGGACAGAACTGAAGCTTTCTTT
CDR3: CATSGRRDRTEAFF

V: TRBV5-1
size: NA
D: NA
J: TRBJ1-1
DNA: TGCGCCAGCAGCTTGACAGGAGGGGAAGGGACTGAAGCTTTCTTT
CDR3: CASSLTGGEGTEAFF

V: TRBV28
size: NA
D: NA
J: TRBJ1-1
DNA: TGTGCCAGCAGTCCTCGCGTGAACACTGAAGCTTTCTTT
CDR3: CASSPRVNTEAFF

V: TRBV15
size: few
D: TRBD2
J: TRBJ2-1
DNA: TGTGCCACCAGCAGGTCCGGGACTAGCGGGGATGAGCAGTTCTTC
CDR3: CATSRSGTSGDEQFF

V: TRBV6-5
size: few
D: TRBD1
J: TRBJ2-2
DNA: TGTGCCAGCAGTTACGGACAGGTTAACACCGGGGAGCTGTTTTTT
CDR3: CASSYGQVNTGELFF

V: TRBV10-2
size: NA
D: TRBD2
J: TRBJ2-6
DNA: TGCGCCAGCAGCCCTGGACTAGCGGGGGACTCTGGGGCCAACGTCCTGACTTTC
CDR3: CASSPGLAGDSGANVLTF

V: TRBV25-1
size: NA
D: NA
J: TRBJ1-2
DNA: TGTGCCAGCAGTGATGGTTTGCGTACCAATGGCTACACCTTC
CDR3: CASSDGLRTNGYTF

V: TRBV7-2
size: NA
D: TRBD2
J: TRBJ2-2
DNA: TGTGCCAGCAGCGCCGGACTAGCGGCCAACACCGGGGAGCTGTTTTTT
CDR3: CASSAGLAANTGELFF

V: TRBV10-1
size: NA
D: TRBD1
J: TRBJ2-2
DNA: TGCGCCAGCGGCGGACAGGGGAAGGACGGGGAGCTGTTTTTT
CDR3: CASGGQGKDGELFF

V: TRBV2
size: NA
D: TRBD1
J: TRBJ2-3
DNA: TGTGCCAGCAGTGAACAGACAGGGGCCACAGATACGCAGTATTTT
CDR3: CASSEQTGATDTQYF

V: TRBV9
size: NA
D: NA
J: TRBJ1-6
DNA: TGTGCCAGCAGCGCCCGGGACTATAATTCACCCCTCCACTTT
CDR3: CASSARDYNSPLHF

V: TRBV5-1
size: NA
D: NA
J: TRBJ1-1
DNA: TGCGCCAGCAGCTTGGTGCCAGGACACGGCAATGAAGCTTTCTTT
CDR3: CASSLVPGHGNEAFF

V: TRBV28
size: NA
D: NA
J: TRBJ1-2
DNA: TGTGCCAGCAGTCCTGGAGGGAAAGGCTACACCTTC
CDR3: CASSPGGKGYTF

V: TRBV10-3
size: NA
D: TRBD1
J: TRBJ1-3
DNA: TGTGCCATCGGCGAGGGGGCTTTCTCTGGAAACACCATATATTTT
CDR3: CAIGEGAFSGNTIYF

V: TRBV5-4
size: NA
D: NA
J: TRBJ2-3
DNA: TGTGCCAGCAGCCGGGACTCCAGCACAGATACGCAGTATTTT
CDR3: CASSRDSSTDTQYF

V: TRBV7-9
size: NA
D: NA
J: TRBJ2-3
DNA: TGTGCCAGCAGCTCCCCGGGGACAGATACGCAGTATTTT
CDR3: CASSSPGTDTQYF

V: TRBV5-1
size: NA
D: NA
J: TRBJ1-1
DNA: TGCGCCAGCAGCTTGGGGGACATTTCCACTGAAGCTTTCTTT
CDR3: CASSLGDISTEAFF

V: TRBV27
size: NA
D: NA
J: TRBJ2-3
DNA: TGTGCCAGCAGCCCGACTGCAGATACGCAGTATTTT
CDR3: CASSPTADTQYF

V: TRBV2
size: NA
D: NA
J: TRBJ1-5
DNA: TGTGCCAGCAGCACCTCCGACAGCGATCAGCCCCAGCATTTT
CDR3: CASSTSDSDQPQHF

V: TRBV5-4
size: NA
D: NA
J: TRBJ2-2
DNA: TGTGCCAGCAGCTTTAGGGCAGGGGACACCGGGGAGCTGTTTTTT
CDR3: CASSFRAGDTGELFF

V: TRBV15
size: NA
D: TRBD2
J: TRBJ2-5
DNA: TGTGCCACCAGCGGAACTAGCGGGTACCTCCTGTACCAAGAGACCCAGTACTTC
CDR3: CATSGTSGYLLYQETQYF

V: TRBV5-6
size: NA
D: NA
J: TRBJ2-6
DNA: TGTGCCAGCAGCCGGTCGGACAGTCCTTCTGGGGCCAACGTCCTGACTTTC
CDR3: CASSRSDSPSGANVLTF

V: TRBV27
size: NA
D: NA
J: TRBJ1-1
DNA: TGTGCCAGCAGTGGGGGGAGCGGTGGCACTGAAGCTTTCTTT
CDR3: CASSGGSGGTEAFF

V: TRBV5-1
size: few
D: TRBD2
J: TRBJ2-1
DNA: TGCGCCAGCAGCTCGCAGACTAGCGGTTTGTCCTACAATGAGCAGTTCTTC
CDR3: CASSSQTSGLSYNEQFF

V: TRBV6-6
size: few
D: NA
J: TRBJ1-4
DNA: TGTGCCAGCAGTTACTGGGTCGGGGAAAAACTGTTTTTT
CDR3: CASSYWVGEKLFF

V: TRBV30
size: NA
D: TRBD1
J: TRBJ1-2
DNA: TGTGCTTACCTTACCCAGGGACAGGGGGCGTCGAGCTACACCTTC
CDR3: CAYLTQGQGASSYTF

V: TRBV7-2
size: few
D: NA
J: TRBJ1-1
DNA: TGTGCCAGCAGCTTAGGGAGGACCATGAACACTGAAGCTTTCTTT
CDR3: CASSLGRTMNTEAFF

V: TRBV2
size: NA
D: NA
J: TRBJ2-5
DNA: TGTGCCAGCAGGAAGGTGCGGGAGACCCAGTACTTC
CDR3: CASRKVRETQYF

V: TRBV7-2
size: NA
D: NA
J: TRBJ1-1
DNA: TGTGCCAGCAGCTTAGTCCCAGGGCACAGCACTGAAGCTTTCTTT
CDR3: CASSLVPGHSTEAFF

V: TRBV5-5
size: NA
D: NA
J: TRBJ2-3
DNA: TGTGCCAGCAGCTTGGAGCAACGCACAGATACGCAGTATTTT
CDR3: CASSLEQRTDTQYF

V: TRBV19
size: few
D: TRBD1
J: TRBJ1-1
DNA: TGTGCCAGTAGTGGGGGGACAGGGGGCGCTGAAGCTTTCTTT
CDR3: CASSGGTGGAEAFF

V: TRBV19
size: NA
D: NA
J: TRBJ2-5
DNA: TGTGCCAGTAGTGAACTAGCTTGGGGGGAGACCCAGTACTTC
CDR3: CASSELAWGETQYF

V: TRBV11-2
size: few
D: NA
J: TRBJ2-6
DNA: TGTGCCAGCAGCATAACGGACAGAAGATCCTCTGGGGCCAACGTCCTGACTTTC
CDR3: CASSITDRRSSGANVLTF

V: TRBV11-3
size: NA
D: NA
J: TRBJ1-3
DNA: TGTGCCAGCAGCTTAGACCCGGACAAATGCCAATCTGGAAACACCATATATTTT
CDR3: CASSLDPDKCQSGNTIYF

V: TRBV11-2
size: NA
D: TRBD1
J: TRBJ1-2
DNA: TGTGCCAGCAGCTTAGGCGGGGGACAGGGGCCGGGGGGCTACACCTTC
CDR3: CASSLGGGQGPGGYTF

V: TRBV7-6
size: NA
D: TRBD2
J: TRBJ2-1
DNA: TGTGCCAGCAGCTTACTCGGGCGCGGGAGCTCCTACAATGAGCAGTTCTTC
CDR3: CASSLLGRGSSYNEQFF

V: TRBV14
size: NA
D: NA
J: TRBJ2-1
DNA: TGTGCCAGCAGCCCCTTGACGGGAGATCTCTCGGGCAATGAGCAGTTCTTC
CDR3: CASSPLTGDLSGNEQFF

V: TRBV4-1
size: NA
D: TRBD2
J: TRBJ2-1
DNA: TGCGCCAGCAACCCAAATGGAGCGGGAGGGCCGTACAATGAGCAGTTCTTC
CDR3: CASNPNGAGGPYNEQFF

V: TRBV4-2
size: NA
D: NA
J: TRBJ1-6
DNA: TGTGCCAGCAGCCAAGATACGGGGGGACGGCCCCTCCACTTT
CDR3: CASSQDTGGRPLHF

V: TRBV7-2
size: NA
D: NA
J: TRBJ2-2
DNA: TGTGCCAGCAGCTTAGCATCGCGTACCGGGGAGCTGTTTTTT
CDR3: CASSLASRTGELFF

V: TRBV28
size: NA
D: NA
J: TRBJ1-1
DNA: TGTGCCAGCAGGCTCCTACGCCTAGACAGCCAGGGGGCTTTCTTT
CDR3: CASRLLRLDSQGAFF

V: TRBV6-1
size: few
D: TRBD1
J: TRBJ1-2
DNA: TGTGCCAGCGTAGGGACAGTCCTATCGGGCGGTGGCTACACCTTC
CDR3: CASVGTVLSGGGYTF

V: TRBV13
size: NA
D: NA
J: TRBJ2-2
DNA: TGTGCCAGCAGCTCACGGGACCCCGAGGGGGACACCGGGGAGCTGTTTTTT
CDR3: CASSSRDPEGDTGELFF

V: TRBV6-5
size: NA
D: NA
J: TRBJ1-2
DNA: TGTGCCAGCAGTTACTCCCCCTTGGGCGGGCTCTATGGCTACACCTTC
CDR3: CASSYSPLGGLYGYTF

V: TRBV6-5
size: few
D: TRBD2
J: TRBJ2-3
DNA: TGTGCCAGCAGTAAGACTAGCGGGAGTTCAGATACGCAGTATTTT
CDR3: CASSKTSGSSDTQYF

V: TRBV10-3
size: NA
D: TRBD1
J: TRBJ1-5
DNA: TGTGCCATCAGTGAGACGACAGGGGTTCAGCCCCAGCATTTT
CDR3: CAISETTGVQPQHF

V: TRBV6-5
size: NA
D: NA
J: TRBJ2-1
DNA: TGTGCCAGCAGCGGCAGCGTAGGAGACAATGAGCAGTTCTTC
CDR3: CASSGSVGDNEQFF